This T cell receptor beta chain was sequenced for a study of molecular identifiers for immune sequencing clone quantification. Study-level results: Underestimation of highly expanded clone sizes could arise where identical TCR molecules share a barcode.

Germline V CDR1 and CDR2: MNHEY, SVGEGT. V dropped 2 bases and J dropped 2; count of bases not matched to a gene: 5. This CDR3 spans 15 amino acids. This clonotype has just a few counts. Its target is not known. Via MiXCR, TCRdb re-called the PCR reads, giving one row per CDR3 protein. The top ten hold around 0.7% of the sample, which has roughly 320,000 distinct CDR3 sequences, about a quarter seen once. The chain joins TRBV6-2 or TRBV6-3 to TRBJ2-7; 8 bases fit TRBD2. This receptor was obtained from a human donor in good health. Some libraries in this study had Jurkat cell RNA spiked in. Sequenced input: naive CD8+ T cells from blood, with Jurkat cell RNA spiked in. The subset is: FACS-sorted CD8+CD4-CCR7+CD45RA+ naive T cells. In DNA, the CDR3 is TGTGCCAGCAGTTACCTGGCGGGGGGTACCTACGAGCAGTACTTC. Its translation is CASSYLAGGTYEQYF.